This TCR beta chain is drawn from a study of T cells after yellow fever vaccination (dated by TCRdb to about 2019). For context, the study as a whole: The SMART-Seq v4 Ultra Low Input RNA kit was used to prepare libraries from fractions with low cell numbers. To follow T-cell clones before and after primary and booster YFV17D yellow fever vaccination, bulk TCR alpha and beta repertoires were sequenced over time. The cohort comprised two healthy male donors, one aged 18 to 30 and one aged 30 to 40 years. Blood was drawn at multiple timepoints before and after primary and secondary immunization, with bulk PBMC replicates and cell subsets isolated. Results the study describes overall, beyond this receptor: The study included only a couple of donors, which limits how far the findings can be generalized. A small fraction of clonotypes showed up in both the CD4 and CD8 compartments, probably as a result of convergent recombination. Computational filtering was needed because FACS-sorted repertoires could contain abundant contaminating clonotypes from the bulk population. Compared with the primary T-cell response, the secondary T-cell response was weaker but faster, peaking on day 5 rather than day 15. After the booster, most of the clones that had expanded following primary vaccination were detected again (roughly 96% of CD4 and roughly nine tenths of CD8), which suggests that memory was broadly maintained.

Data came from an Illumina NovaSeq 6000. Synthesis of TCR cDNA relied on 5'RACE template switching, a step that introduced a universal primer site along with unique molecular identifiers. Priming for cDNA synthesis came from both the TCR alpha and TCR beta constant segments. Two PCR steps were used to amplify libraries, with sample barcodes and sequencing adapters being added in the second step. Libraries were sequenced on Illumina HiSeq 2500 (2x100 bp) or NovaSeq (2x150 bp). From the authors' description of their analysis: Demultiplexing of reads and collapsing into UMI consensus sequences were performed with MIGEC, and V(D)J alignment was carried out with MiXCR. Clonotypes responding to the vaccine were identified with edgeR on replicate PBMC samples, with the criteria of FDR below 0.01 and a log2 fold change above 5 up to day 15. CD4 or CD8 identity was assigned to each bulk clonotype according to whether the clonotype was present at higher abundance in the sequenced CD4 repertoire or the sequenced CD8 repertoire. TCRdb ran its own pipeline on the public reads, namely fastp trimming at Q25 and MiXCR clone calling, and kept in-frame beta chains. Rows merge per CDR3 protein into single entries with the most common DNA and genes. None of the V and J calls come from the authors' own analysis; TCRdb made them. This sample comprises some 150,000 distinct CDR3 sequences, 9.3% of them detected only once. The ten largest clones capture around 35% of the sample.

The sample's treatment or condition, from its label and the paper: live attenuated yellow fever vaccine strain. A standard Ficoll-Paque protocol was used to isolate PBMCs from peripheral blood. Dynabeads CD4 and CD8 positive selection kits were used to isolate the CD4 and CD8 T-cell fractions. RNA was extracted with TriZol from bulk PBMCs, CD4 and CD8 fractions, and dextramer-positive and dextramer-negative fractions. The CDR1 and CDR2 encoded by the germline V gene (reference sequence) are SEHNR and FQNEAQ. Including the terminal cysteine and phenylalanine, the CDR3 comprises 11 residues. Only the CDR3 part of the read is kept: 33 bases, read in frame from the first base. V and J are truncated by 3 bases and 8 bases respectively, leaving an intervening sequence of 7 bases. This clonotype occurred a few times. Its binding antigen is unknown. No qualities accompany the bases; no much larger clone lies one base away.

This chain joins TRBV7-9 to TRBJ1-2; the D gene assignment is ambiguous. The source was CD8+ T cells sorted from PBMCs, collected 45 days after the yellow fever booster vaccination. This TCR was recovered from a young man who received the YFV17D yellow fever vaccine. This receptor has the CDR3 CASSLLEGYTF. The nucleotides are TGTGCCAGCAGCTTGCTGGAAGGCTACACCTTC.